This T cell receptor (beta chain) is from a study of shared clonotypes between healthy human individuals. Study in general: Each donor had three CD4 naive, three CD4 memory, two CD8 naive and one CD8 memory plate.

The CDR3 spans 16 residues. CDR1 is SGHDT, CDR2 YYEEEE, per germline. V lost 0 bases, J lost 4 bases, and 11 bases lay in between. Regarding this clone: Its antigen remains unknown.

TCRdb's table, derived via immunoSEQ multiplex PCR, lists solely in-frame clones and lacks some. The sample yields about 980,000 clones, 76% seen once. Study-level results: Donor scarcity curtailed the genetic and exposure-history diversity represented herein. Sharing across a handful of donors was seen in 4% to 5.5% of naive CD4 clonotypes. Clonotypes shared by all four sorted-subset donors had higher generation probabilities than non-shared clonotypes.

The clonotype comes from a man between 18 and 35 years old in good health. The rearrangement links TRBV5-6 to TRBJ2-6; D may be TRBD1 or TRBD2 (5 bases each). Sequenced: memory CD4+ T cells sorted from blood. Subset specified: CD45RA-negative fraction. The CDR3: CASSLGGVVGANVLTF. CDR3 nucleotide sequence: TGTGCCAGCAGCTTGGGAGGGGTTGTAGGGGCCAACGTCCTGACTTTC.